The clone carrying this T cell receptor (beta chain) was found once. The antigen is not known. The sample is drawn from a study of siplizumab effects on memory and regulatory T cells. Study findings and constraints: Assignment of a naive or memory phenotype failed for roughly 75-96% of the proliferating CD4+ or CD8+ clones. With siplizumab, Treg-derived clones averaged approximately 72% of mappable alloreactive CD4+ clones, versus approximately 27% in controls.

Only in-frame clones appear in the TCRdb table, and some are missing; sequencing was by immunoSEQ multiplex PCR. The table records more than 95,000 clones, 93% of them present only once. The sample taken for sequencing was CD4+ T cells sorted from blood. This TCR was recovered from a human donor in good health.

The DNA of the CDR3 is TGTGCCAGCAGCTTTGGGACAGCGCCCTACGAGCAGTACTTC. Protein product: CASSFGTAPYEQYF. The rearrangement uses TRBV11-2 and TRBJ2-7; 7 bases match TRBD1. The CDR3 extends over 14 amino acids. From germline, CDR1 is SGHAT and CDR2 FQNNGV. V lost 3 bases to trimming and J lost 2 bases; unmatched junction nucleotides: 4.